This entry lists 7 T cell receptor beta chains sequenced from one sample in a study of Graves' ophthalmopathy and Graves' hyperthyroidism. The study amplified TCR beta CDR3 regions using RNA transcripts. The first round was an RT-PCR with HTBI primers, and the second round was a multiplex PCR. MiXCR was run by TCRdb on the multiplex PCR reads, yielding one entry per CDR3 protein. This table has over a million distinct CDR3 sequences, about 38% appearing once. Sequencing input: peripheral blood or thyroid tissue (not recorded which). The receptors were sampled from an adult man with Graves' hyperthyroidism.

Remarks on this clonotype: At one end, the junction sequence differs from germline, possibly due to a read error. The chain is built from TRBV20-1 and TRBJ2-6, with 7 bases lining up with TRBD2. Germline CDR1 and CDR2: DFQATT and SNEGSKA (reference sequence). CDR3 size: 11 residues. The CDR3 DNA reads TGCAGTGCTAGAGGGGGGGGTACTGAAGCTTTC. Residues: CSARGGGTEAF.

The rearrangement uses TRBV7-9 and TRBJ2-7; possibly TRBD1 or TRBD2 for D (5 bases each). The CDR3 is 16 residues long. Germline values: CDR1 SEHNR, CDR2 FQNEAQ (reference sequence). Trimming stripped 5 bases from V and 2 bases from J, with 19 bases between. CDR3 sequence reads: CASSPIRDGETYEQYF. The CDR3 region has the DNA TGTGCCAGCAGCCCTATCCGGGACGGGGAAACCTACGAGCAGTACTTC.

This rearrangement joins TRBV6-1 to TRBJ2-7; D not resolved. V lost 3 bases, J lost 4 bases, and 10 bases lay in between. CDR1 and CDR2 from the germline V gene are MNHNS and SASEGT. This CDR3 has 13 amino acids. The CDR3 DNA reads as TGTGCCAGCAGTGATGGGGTTTTGTACGAGCAGTACTTC. It is translated as CASSDGVLYEQYF.

This clonotype was observed many times. The rearrangement joins TRBV12-3 or TRBV12-4 to TRBJ2-2, with D possibly TRBD2 on 6 matching bases. This CDR3 has 13 amino acids. Trimming took 7 bases from V and 6 from J, leaving 12 bases between them. CDR3 sequence: CASKAGWAGELFF. DNA of the CDR3: TGTGCCAGCAAAGCGGGTTGGGCCGGGGAGCTGTTTTTT.

This clonotype was seen repeatedly, ten times or more. V usage is TRBV29-1 and J usage is TRBJ1-1; 7 nucleotides match TRBD1. Trimming at V came to 7 bases and at J to 1 base, leaving 6 bases not matched to a gene. The germline CDR1 and CDR2 sequences are SQVTM and ANQGSEA. The CDR3 sequence is 13 residues long. As DNA, the CDR3 is TGCAGCGCCATGACAGGGCCGAACACTGAAGCTTTCTTT. Protein product: CSAMTGPNTEAFF.

This clonotype has ten or more counts. The chain links TRBV20-1 to TRBJ1-6; 9 bases match TRBD1. Trimming cost V 4 bases and J 2 bases; bases outside gene matches: 3. Germline V gives CDR1 DFQATT, CDR2 SNEGSKA (reference sequence). The CDR3 is 15 residues long. This chain's CDR3 is CSAMDRGAYNSPLHF. The CDR3 coding sequence is TGCAGTGCTATGGACAGGGGAGCCTATAATTCACCCCTCCACTTT.

This clonotype was counted a few times. CDR3 coding DNA: TGCGCCAGCAGCCAAGGCCCTCCAGAGAACAATGAAAAACTGTTTTTT. It codes for CASSQGPPENNEKLFF. The chain couples TRBV4-3 to TRBJ1-4, with no clear D. Trimming removed 1 base from V and 5 bases from J, with 14 bases in between. The length of the CDR3 is 16 residues. Germline lookup yields CDR1 LGHNA and CDR2 YSLEER.